This T cell receptor beta chain emerged from a study of blood T cells in healthy people across ages. The second PCR ran roughly 6 to 12 cycles with a sample-barcoded 5' primer and J-beta primers. TCRdb re-analysed the 5' RACE reads in MiXCR, keeping a single row per CDR3 protein. The sample consists of about 970,000 distinct CDR3 sequences, roughly half of them appearing once. Worth noting for this clonotype: One end of the junction does not line up with germline, which may come from a read error.

CDR1 is SGHTA, CDR2 FQGNSA, per germline. The CDR3 contains 16 residues. This rearrangement joins TRBV7-2 to TRBJ2-5; 12 positions match TRBD2. The source material was blood. The TCR was taken from a woman aged 55-70 years in good health. The chain's CDR3 is CASSLASGRAQGTQYF. CDR3 nucleotide sequence: TGTGCCAGCAGCTTGGCTAGCGGGAGGGCCCAAGGGACCCAGTACTTC.